Shown below are 14 T cell receptor beta chains from a single sample sequenced in a study of tumor and adjacent non-tumor tissue in lung cancer. RNA was extracted from bulk tissue without any cell sorting. A modified ARM-PCR protocol with three rounds of nested PCR amplified TCRbeta. TCRdb fed the multiplex PCR reads into MiXCR, producing one record per CDR3 protein. The sample comprises fewer than 85,000 distinct CDR3 sequences, over 80% of which are singletons, and about an eighth rests with the top ten. Specimen: lung tumor tissue. The receptors stem from a woman between 45 and 65 years old with non-small cell lung cancer.

On this clonotype itself: Possible read error: a much larger clone is one base away. This chain joins TRBV28 and TRBJ2-2; 7 bases are a match to TRBD2. Germline assignment: CDR1 MDHEN and CDR2 SYDVKM. The CDR3 is 17 amino acids. DNA of the CDR3: TGTGCCGGCAGTTTCTTTCAAGCGGGATATGGCACCGGGGAGCTGTTTTTT. Translated, it gives CAGSFFQAGYGTGELFF.

V and J are TRBV30 and TRBJ2-1; 7 nucleotides align to TRBD2. Germline V gene lookup returns CDR1 GTSNPN and CDR2 SVGIG (reference sequence). The CDR3 is 14 residues long. Written as DNA, the CDR3 is TGTGTCTTGACCCGCGGGAGTGGCTACAATGAGCAGTTCTTC. Its protein product is CVLTRGSGYNEQFF.

In the case of this clonotype: Just one base apart from a much larger clone, this may be a read error. In this CDR3 the conserved last residue, phenylalanine or tryptophan, is missing, so a read error is likely. The rearrangement links TRBV7-9 to TRBJ1-4, with 10 positions matching TRBD1. Germline values: CDR1 SEHNR, CDR2 FQNEAQ (reference sequence). The V gene end was trimmed by 5 bases and the J gene end by 8 bases; junction bases not matched to a gene: 5. The CDR3 loop spans 14 amino acids. CDR3 bases: TGTGCCAGCAGCCAGGGACAGGGGCGCGAAAAACTGTTTTAT. This encodes CASSQGQGREKLFY.

To note about this clonotype: A junction end diverges from the germline sequence, so it may reflect a read error. This rearrangement joins TRBV20-1 to TRBJ2-5; TRBD2 is a possible D gene (7 bases). Germline CDR1 and CDR2: DFQATT and SNEGSKA (reference sequence). The CDR3 is 15 amino acids. The CDR3 bases are TGCAGTGCTACCAAACCAACGGGGGGCGGCGAGACCCAGTATTTC. As protein: CSATKPTGGGETQYF.

Concerning this clonotype: At one boundary the junction diverges from the germline segment, which might be a read error. CDR3 amino acids: CASSGSVPGLVGSETQYF. Here the CDR3 DNA reads TGTGCCAGCAGTGGGTCCGTCCCGGGACTAGTGGGTTCGGAGACTCAGTACTTC. The chain carries TRBV6-1 and TRBJ2-5; 8 bases match TRBD2. Germline V CDR1 and CDR2: MNHNS, SASEGT. This CDR3 has 18 residues.

As regards this clonotype: The germline gene is not matched at one end of the junction; a read error may be the cause. The chain has TRBV12-3 or TRBV12-4 and TRBJ2-2; TRBD1 or TRBD2 may be the D gene (5 bases each). The CDR3 runs to 11 residues. This CDR3 is CAIINTGDLFF. Written as DNA, the CDR3 is TGTGCCATCATAAACACCGGGGACCTGTTTTTT.

With regard to this clonotype: The junction departs from germline at one end; a sequencing error may be responsible. This chain joins TRBV6-5 and TRBJ2-5; no firm D call. Germline V gives CDR1 MNHEY, CDR2 SVGAGI. CDR3 length equals 12 residues. The CDR3 loop is CASICSSETQHF. The CDR3 nucleotides are TGTGCCAGCATTTGCTCCTCAGAGACCCAGCACTTC.

This clonotype was observed once. In this CDR3 the conserved last residue, phenylalanine or tryptophan, is missing, so a read error is likely. The chain recombines TRBV11-2 with TRBJ1-5, with D unresolved. Looked up from germline, CDR1 is SGHAT and CDR2 is FQNNGV. This CDR3 has 15 residues. For the CDR3, the DNA is TGTGCCAACAGCTTAGCGGGCCGTGGCAATCAGCCCCAGCATTGT. Protein product: CANSLAGRGNQPQHC.

About this clonotype itself: The junction does not match germline at one end; this may be a read error. The genes are TRBV11-2 and TRBJ2-5, with TRBD1 matching over 10 bases. The CDR3 is 14 amino acids. Germline CDR1 and CDR2: SGHAT and FQNNGV. The CDR3 bases are TGTGTCAGCAGCTTATTGGACAGGGGGGAGACCCAGTACTTC. Protein sequence: CVSSLLDRGETQYF.

This chain joins TRBV29-1 and TRBJ2-1; TRBD2 matches at 13 bases. Germline loops: CDR1 SQVTM, CDR2 ANQGSEA. This CDR3 region has 16 residues. In DNA form, the CDR3 reads TGCAGTGTTACCAGCCCTAGACTAGCGGGAGGCGGTGAGCAGTTCTTC. It codes for CSVTSPRLAGGGEQFF.

As concerns this clonotype: Germline is not matched at one junction end, which may reflect a read error. The rearrangement links TRBV28 to TRBJ2-5, with no clear D. This CDR3 region has 15 residues. Germline V CDR1 and CDR2: MDHEN, SYDVKM. In DNA, the CDR3 is TGTGCCAGCAGTGTTACGACACAAGGCCAAGAGACCCAATACTTC. It specifies CASSVTTQGQETQYF.

J is TRBJ2-5 and V is TRBV20-1, with 8 bases aligning to TRBD2. The CDR3 spans 16 residues. The V gene end was trimmed by 1 base and the J gene end by 7 bases; junction bases not matched to a gene: 14. From germline, CDR1 is DFQATT and CDR2 SNEGSKA (reference sequence). Written as DNA, the CDR3 is TGCAGTGCTAGAGGAAAGCCGGGAGGAACTAGCGGGACCCAGTACTTC. It codes for CSARGKPGGTSGTQYF.

Worth noting for this clonotype: This CDR3 fails to terminate in the conserved phenylalanine or tryptophan, so it likely reflects a read error. The chain uses TRBV29-1 and TRBJ1-2; 11 nucleotides agree with TRBD1. The CDR3 is made up of 16 amino acids. Germline V gene sequence: CDR1 SQVTM, CDR2 ANQGSEA. CDR3 in DNA: TGCAGCGCTGAAGGTTGGGACAGGGGGGACCTCTATGGCTACACCTTG. Amino acid sequence: CSAEGWDRGDLYGYTL.

V usage is TRBV11-2 and J usage is TRBJ1-5, with D unresolved. V lost 2 bases and J 7 bases, leaving 9 bases between the germline ends. The CDR3 has 13 residues. Germline V gene sequence: CDR1 SGHAT, CDR2 FQNNGV. CDR3 sequence reads: CASSLTERQPQHF. The CDR3 coding sequence is TGTGCCAGCAGCTTAACGGAAAGGCAGCCCCAGCATTTT.